The 9 T cell receptor beta chains in this list originate from one sample, sequenced in a study of CD8+ T cells in alopecia areata. RNA extraction and reverse transcription yielded cDNA as sequencing template. Using immunoSEQ multiplex PCR, the repertoire was profiled, and TCRdb retains in-frame clones only, with some absent. The table has some 200,000 clones, under 75% seen once; the top ten hold 1.6%. This sample's treatment: oral pan-JAK inhibitor, 5-10 mg twice daily. The source material was CD4+ T cells sorted from blood, sampled at week 4, from a patient treated with tofacitinib. All receptors come from a human donor with alopecia areata.

The chain recombines TRBV18 with TRBJ2-7; 7 bases line up with TRBD1. The CDR3 is made up of 13 amino acids. The germline V gene has CDR1 KGHSH and CDR2 LQKENI. With V trimmed by 3 bases and J by 3 bases, 2 bases remained unmatched. The CDR3 DNA reads TGTGCCAGCTCACCGGACAGGAACTACGAGCAGTACTTC. Amino acids: CASSPDRNYEQYF.

The chain recombines TRBV19 with TRBJ2-7, with 8 nucleotides matching TRBD1. The CDR3 extends over 15 amino acids. Per germline, CDR1 LNHDA and CDR2 SQIVND (reference sequence). After removal of 3 bases from V and 4 bases from J, the junction contained 8 bases not matched to a gene. The CDR3 spells CASSIVGTGVYEQYF. CDR3 coding DNA: TGTGCCAGTAGTATCGTGGGGACAGGAGTTTACGAGCAGTACTTC.

J is TRBJ1-6 and V is TRBV5-6; possibly TRBD1 for D (5 bases). Trimming left V 6 bases short and J 10 bases short, with 14 bases between. This CDR3 is built from 13 residues. Germline V gives CDR1 SGHDT, CDR2 YYEEEE. CDR3 sequence: CASTWSGGSPLHF. The CDR3 DNA reads as TGTGCCAGCACCTGGAGCGGGGGGTCACCCCTCCACTTT.

Here the CDR3 DNA reads TGTGCCAGCAGTGCCCGGGACCAAACCGCAGATACGCAGTATTTT. Protein product: CASSARDQTADTQYF. V is TRBV2 and J is TRBJ2-3; possibly TRBD1 or TRBD2 for D (5 bases each). The V and J ends lost 4 bases and 4 bases respectively, with 15 bases between them. The length of the CDR3 is 15 residues. Germline assignment: CDR1 SNHLY and CDR2 FYNNEI.

The chain joins TRBV7-2 to TRBJ2-1, with TRBD2 matching 10 bases. This CDR3 has 16 amino acids. V was pared by 5 bases and J by 8 bases, with 12 bases of the junction left unmatched. Per germline, CDR1 SGHTA and CDR2 FQGNSA. This chain's CDR3 is CASSLPSGGARHEQFF. CDR3 DNA sequence: TGTGCCAGCAGCCTCCCCAGCGGGGGGGCCCGTCATGAGCAGTTCTTC.

This clone was recorded many times. The gene calls are TRBV5-4 and TRBJ1-2, with TRBD1 as a possible D gene (6 bases). This CDR3 spans 14 amino acids. V was trimmed by 3 bases and J by 2 bases, leaving 11 bases between them. CDR1 is SGHNT, CDR2 YYREEE, per germline (reference sequence). In DNA, the CDR3 is TGTGCCAGCAGCTCACCACAGGGCAACTATGGCTACACCTTC. Protein sequence: CASSSPQGNYGYTF.

The V gene is TRBV5-1, the J gene TRBJ2-3; 9 nucleotides line up with TRBD2. V trimming: 0 bases; J trimming: 3 bases; junction bases outside the gene matches: 5. The CDR3 covers 16 residues. CDR1 is SGHRS, CDR2 YFSETQ, per germline. CDR3 sequence: CASSLDPAGGTDTQYF. The CDR3 DNA follows: TGCGCCAGCAGCTTGGACCCAGCGGGGGGAACAGATACGCAGTATTTT.

The table lists this clone with a few counts. This chain uses TRBV7-2 with TRBJ1-1; TRBD1 might be the D (5 bases). V was cut by 4 bases and J by 5 bases, with 14 bases left in between. There are 14 residues in the CDR3. Germline V gene data show CDR1 as SGHTA and CDR2 as FQGNSA. The DNA for the CDR3 is TGTGCCAGCAGCTCGATGCTTCAGGGTACTGAAGCTTTCTTT. Translating it yields CASSSMLQGTEAFF.

This clone has only a few counts. V and J are TRBV6-5 and TRBJ2-3; D might be TRBD1 (5 bases). The CDR3 sequence is 12 residues long. Germline V gives CDR1 MNHEY, CDR2 SVGAGI. The ends were cut back, 6 bases at V and 3 bases at J, with 7 bases in the middle. CDR3 protein: CASRAGTDTQYF. DNA of the CDR3: TGTGCCAGCAGAGCAGGGACAGATACGCAGTATTTT.